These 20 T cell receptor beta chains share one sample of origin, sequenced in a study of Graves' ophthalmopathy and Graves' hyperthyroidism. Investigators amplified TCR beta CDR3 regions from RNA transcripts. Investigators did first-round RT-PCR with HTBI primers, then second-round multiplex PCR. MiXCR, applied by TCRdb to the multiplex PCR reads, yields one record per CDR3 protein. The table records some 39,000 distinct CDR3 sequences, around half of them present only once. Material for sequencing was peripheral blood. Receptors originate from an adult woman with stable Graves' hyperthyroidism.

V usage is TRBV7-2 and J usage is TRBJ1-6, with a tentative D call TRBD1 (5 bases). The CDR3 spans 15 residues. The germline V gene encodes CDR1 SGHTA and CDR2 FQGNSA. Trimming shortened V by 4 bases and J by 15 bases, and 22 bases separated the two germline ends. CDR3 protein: CASSSQPDSAGLLHF. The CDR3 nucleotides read TGTGCCAGCAGCTCACAACCCGACAGTGCCGGGCTCCTCCACTTT. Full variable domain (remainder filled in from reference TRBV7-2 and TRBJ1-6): GAGVSQSPSNKVTEKGKDVELRCDPISGHTALYWYRQSLGQGLEFLIYFQGNSAPDKSGLPSDRFSAERTGGSVSTLTIQRTQQEDSAVYLCASSSQPDSAGLLHFGNGTRLTVT.

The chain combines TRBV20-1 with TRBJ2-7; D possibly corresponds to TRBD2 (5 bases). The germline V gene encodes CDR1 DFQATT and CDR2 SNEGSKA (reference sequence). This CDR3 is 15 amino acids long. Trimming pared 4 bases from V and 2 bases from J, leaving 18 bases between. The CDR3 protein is CSATQGGGPTYEQYF. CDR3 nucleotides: TGCAGTGCTACCCAAGGTGGAGGTCCTACCTACGAGCAGTACTTC.

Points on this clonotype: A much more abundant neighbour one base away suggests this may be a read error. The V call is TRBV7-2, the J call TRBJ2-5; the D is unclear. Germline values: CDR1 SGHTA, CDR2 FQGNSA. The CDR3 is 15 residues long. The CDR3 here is CASSLMAGFQETRYF. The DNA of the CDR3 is TGTGCCAGCAGCTTAATGGCCGGCTTCCAAGAGACCCGGTACTTC. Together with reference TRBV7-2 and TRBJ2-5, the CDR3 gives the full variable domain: GAGVSQSPSNKVTEKGKDVELRCDPISGHTALYWYRQSLGQGLEFLIYFQGNSAPDKSGLPSDRFSAERTGGSVSTLTIQRTQQEDSAVYLCASSLMAGFQETRYFGPGTRLLVL.

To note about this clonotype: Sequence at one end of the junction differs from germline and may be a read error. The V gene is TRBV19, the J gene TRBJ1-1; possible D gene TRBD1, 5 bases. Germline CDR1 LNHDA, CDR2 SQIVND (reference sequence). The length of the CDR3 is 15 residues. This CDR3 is CASSNHGHLNAEAFF. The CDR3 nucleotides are TGTGCCAGTAGTAACCATGGACACTTGAACGCTGAAGCTTTCTTT.

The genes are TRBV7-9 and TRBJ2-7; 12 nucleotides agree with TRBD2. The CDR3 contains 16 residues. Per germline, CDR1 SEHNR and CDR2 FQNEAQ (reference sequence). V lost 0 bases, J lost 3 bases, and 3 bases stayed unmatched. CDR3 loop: CASSLAGTSGFYEQYF. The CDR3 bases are TGTGCCAGCAGCTTAGCGGGGACTAGCGGGTTCTACGAGCAGTACTTC.

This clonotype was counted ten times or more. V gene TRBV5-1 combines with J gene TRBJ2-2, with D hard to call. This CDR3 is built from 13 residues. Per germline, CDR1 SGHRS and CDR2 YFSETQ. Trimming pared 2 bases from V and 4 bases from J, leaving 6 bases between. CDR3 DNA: TGCGCCAGCAGCTTCCGATCCACCGGGGAGCTGTTTTTT. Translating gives CASSFRSTGELFF.

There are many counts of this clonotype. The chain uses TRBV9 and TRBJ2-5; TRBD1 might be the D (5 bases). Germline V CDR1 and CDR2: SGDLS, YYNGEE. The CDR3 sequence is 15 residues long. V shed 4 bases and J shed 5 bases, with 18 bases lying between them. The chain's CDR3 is CASSSGMTSWETQYF. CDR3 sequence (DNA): TGTGCCAGCAGCTCAGGGATGACATCTTGGGAGACCCAGTACTTC.

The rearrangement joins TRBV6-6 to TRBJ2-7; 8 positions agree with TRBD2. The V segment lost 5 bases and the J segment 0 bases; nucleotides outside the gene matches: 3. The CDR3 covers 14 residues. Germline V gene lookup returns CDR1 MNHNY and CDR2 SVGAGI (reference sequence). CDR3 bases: TGTGCCAGCAGTCCGACTAGCGACTCCTACGAGCAGTACTTC. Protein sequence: CASSPTSDSYEQYF.

This chain's CDR3 is CSVWTGGEDGYTF. CDR3 coding DNA: TGCAGCGTTTGGACAGGGGGAGAGGACGGCTACACCTTC. The genes are TRBV20-1 and TRBJ1-2; 10 bases agree with TRBD1. The CDR3 totals 13 residues. The germline gives CDR1 DFQATT, CDR2 SNEGSKA (reference sequence).

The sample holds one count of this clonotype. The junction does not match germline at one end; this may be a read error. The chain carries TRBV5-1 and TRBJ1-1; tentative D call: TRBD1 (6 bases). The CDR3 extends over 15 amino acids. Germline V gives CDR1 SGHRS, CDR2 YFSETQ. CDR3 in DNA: TGCGCCAGCTGCTTGGCCATCACAGGGAGCACTGAAGCTTCCTTT. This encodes CASCLAITGSTEASF.

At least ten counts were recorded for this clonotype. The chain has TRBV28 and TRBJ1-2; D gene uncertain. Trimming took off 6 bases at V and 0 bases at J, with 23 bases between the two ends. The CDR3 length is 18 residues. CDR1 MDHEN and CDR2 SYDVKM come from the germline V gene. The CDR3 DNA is TGTGCCAGCAGCACGCAACGTCCCAAGGCACGAACTAACTATGGCTACACCTTC. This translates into CASSTQRPKARTNYGYTF.

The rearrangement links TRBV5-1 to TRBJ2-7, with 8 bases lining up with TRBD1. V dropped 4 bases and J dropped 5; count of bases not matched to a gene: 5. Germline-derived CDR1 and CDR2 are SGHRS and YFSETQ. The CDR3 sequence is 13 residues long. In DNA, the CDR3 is TGCGCCAGCAGCCCGGACAGGGTCAACGAGCAGTACTTC. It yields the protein CASSPDRVNEQYF.

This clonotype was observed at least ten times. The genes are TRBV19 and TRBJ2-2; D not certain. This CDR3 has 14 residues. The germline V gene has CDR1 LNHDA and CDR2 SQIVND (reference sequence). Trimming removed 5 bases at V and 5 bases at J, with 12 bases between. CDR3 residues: CASSFVPWTGELFF. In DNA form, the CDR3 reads TGTGCCAGTAGTTTCGTTCCCTGGACCGGGGAGCTGTTTTTT.

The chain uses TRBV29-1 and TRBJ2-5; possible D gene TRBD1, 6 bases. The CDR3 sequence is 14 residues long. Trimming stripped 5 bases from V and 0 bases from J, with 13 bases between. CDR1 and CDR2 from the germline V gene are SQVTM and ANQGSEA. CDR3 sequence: CSVRRDTYQETQYF. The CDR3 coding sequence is TGCAGCGTTCGCCGGGACACCTACCAAGAGACCCAGTACTTC.

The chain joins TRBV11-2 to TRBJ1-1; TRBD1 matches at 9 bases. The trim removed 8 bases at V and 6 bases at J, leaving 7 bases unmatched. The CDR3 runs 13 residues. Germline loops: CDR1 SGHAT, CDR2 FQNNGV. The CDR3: CASGSDRGAEAFF. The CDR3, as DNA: TGTGCCAGCGGCTCGGACAGGGGAGCTGAAGCTTTCTTT.

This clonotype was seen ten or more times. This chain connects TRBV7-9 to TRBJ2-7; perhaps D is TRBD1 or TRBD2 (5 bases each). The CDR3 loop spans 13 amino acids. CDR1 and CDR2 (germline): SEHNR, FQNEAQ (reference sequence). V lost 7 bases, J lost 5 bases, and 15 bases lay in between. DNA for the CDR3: TGTGCCAGCAACGCTAAGGGACCCCACGAGCAGTACTTC. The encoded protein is CASNAKGPHEQYF.

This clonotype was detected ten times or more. Written as DNA, the CDR3 is TGCAGTGCCAGCATTACCTACGAGCAGTACTTC. Amino acid sequence: CSASITYEQYF. V and J are TRBV20-1 and TRBJ2-7; D not resolved. The CDR3 runs 11 residues. Trimming shortened V by 6 bases and J by 2 bases, and 8 bases separated the two germline ends. Per germline, CDR1 DFQATT and CDR2 SNEGSKA (reference sequence).

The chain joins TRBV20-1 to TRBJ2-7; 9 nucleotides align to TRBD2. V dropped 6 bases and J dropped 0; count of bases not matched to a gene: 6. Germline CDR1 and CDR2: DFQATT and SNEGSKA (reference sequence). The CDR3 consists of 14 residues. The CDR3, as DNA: TGCAGTGCCGGCCCTAGCGGGGCCTCCTACGAGCAGTACTTC. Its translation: CSAGPSGASYEQYF.

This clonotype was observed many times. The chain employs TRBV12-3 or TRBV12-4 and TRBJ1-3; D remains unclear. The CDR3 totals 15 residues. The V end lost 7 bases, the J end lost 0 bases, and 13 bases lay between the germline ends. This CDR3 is CASKNAGLSGNTIYF. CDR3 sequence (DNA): TGTGCCAGCAAAAATGCAGGCCTCTCTGGAAACACCATATATTTT.

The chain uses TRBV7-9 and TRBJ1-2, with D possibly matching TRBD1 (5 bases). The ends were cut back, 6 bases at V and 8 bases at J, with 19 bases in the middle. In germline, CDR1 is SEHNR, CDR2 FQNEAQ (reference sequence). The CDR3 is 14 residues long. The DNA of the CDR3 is TGTGCCAGCAGTCCTACGTTTGGGGGAAGCGGCTACACCTTC. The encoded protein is CASSPTFGGSGYTF.